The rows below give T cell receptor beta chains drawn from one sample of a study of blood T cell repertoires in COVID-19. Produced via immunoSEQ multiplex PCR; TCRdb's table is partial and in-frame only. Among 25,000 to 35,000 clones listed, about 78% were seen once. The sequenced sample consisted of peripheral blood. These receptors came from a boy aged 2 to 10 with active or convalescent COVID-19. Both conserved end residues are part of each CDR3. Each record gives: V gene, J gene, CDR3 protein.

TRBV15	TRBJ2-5	CATSTQFSDGEQEAQYF
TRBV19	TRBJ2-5	CASTPGTSGETQYF
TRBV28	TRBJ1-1	CASSLSDSFAEAFF
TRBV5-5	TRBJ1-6	CASTALADSINSPLHF
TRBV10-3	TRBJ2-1	CASEGLANEQFF
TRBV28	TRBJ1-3	CASSLWDWDSQRNTIYF
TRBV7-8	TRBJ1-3	CASSLVEWGNTIYF
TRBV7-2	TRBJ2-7	CASSADRVNEQYF
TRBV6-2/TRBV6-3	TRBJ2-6	CASSYWGPGANVLTF
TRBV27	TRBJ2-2	CASRGSGNTGELFF
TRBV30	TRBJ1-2	CACFFYGYTF
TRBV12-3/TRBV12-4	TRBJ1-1	CASSLRTEAFF
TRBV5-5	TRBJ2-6	CASSAGGANVLTF
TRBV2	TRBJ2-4	CASRETGSTILAKNIQYF
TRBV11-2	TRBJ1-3	CASSRIPSSGNTIYF
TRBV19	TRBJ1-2	CASSSWTGKSYGYTF
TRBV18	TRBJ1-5	CASSPTGPHQPQHF
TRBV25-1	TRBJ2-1	CASSLGGGQRNEQFF
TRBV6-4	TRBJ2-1	CASSDGGRGQYNEQFF
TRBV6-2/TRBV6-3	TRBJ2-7	CASSPGTSPYEQYF
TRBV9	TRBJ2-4	CASSGAGGAGAKNIQYF
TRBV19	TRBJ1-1	CASSIQHMNTEAFF
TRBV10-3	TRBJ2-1	CAISLGGSGHDEQFF
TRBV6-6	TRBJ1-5	CASTLGGDTYQPQHF
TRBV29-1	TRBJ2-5	CSVYSGSGETQYF
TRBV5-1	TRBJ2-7	CASSLSGQGIGEQYF
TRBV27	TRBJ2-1	CASSLSPGLAGSNEQFF
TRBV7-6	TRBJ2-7	CASSAGAYEQYF
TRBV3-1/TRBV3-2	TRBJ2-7	CASSQERATGEQYF
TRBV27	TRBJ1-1	CASSSQGAAEAFF
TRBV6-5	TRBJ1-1	CASMAGGREAFF
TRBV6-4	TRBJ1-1	CASRRQGAAEAFF
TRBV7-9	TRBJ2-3	CASSGPGTASTDTQYF
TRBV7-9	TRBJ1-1	CATWGRKTEAFF
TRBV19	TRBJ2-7	CASSLAGARYEQYF
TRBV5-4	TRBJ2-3	CASSKGTGGSSTDTQYF
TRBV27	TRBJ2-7	CASSFTGGDEQYF
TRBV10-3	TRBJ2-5	CANSGGETQYF
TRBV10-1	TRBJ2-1	CASSESGGIDNEQFF
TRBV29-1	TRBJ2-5	CSVVEGLLQETQYF
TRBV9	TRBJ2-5	CASSAPGTSGKETQYF
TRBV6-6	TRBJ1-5	CASTLPGGASNQPQHF
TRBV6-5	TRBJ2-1	CASSNRGNNEQFF
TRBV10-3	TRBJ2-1	CAISAFSGRSPGYNEQFF
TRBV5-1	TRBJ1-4	CASSLNKGHLNEKLFF
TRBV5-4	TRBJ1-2	CASSLARYGYTF
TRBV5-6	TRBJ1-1	CASSLLRPGALNTEAFF
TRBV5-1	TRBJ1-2	CASSGDGQGYGYTF
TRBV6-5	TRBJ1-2	CASRHDRGSNYGYTF
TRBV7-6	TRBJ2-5	CASSSTGYETQYF
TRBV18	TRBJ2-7	CASSTLGQTYEQYF
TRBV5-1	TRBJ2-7	CASNPGGTYEQYF
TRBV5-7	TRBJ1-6	CASSEVSNPSSYNSPLHF
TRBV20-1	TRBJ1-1	CSARTGRAFF
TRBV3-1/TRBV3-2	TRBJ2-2	CASSQDDSQITGELFF
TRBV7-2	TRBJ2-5	CASSFGGRQETQYF
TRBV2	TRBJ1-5	CASSGVYSNQPQHF